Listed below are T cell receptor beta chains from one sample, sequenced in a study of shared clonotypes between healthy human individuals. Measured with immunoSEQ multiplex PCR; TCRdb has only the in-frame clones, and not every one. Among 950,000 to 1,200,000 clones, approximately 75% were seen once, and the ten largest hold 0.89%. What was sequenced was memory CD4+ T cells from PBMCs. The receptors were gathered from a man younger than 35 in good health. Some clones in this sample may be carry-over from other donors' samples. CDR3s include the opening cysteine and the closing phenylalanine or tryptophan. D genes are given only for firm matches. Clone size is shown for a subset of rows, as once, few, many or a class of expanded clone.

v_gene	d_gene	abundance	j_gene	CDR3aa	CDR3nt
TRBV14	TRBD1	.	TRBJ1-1	CASSRFLTGDGGTEAFF	TGTGCCAGCAGCCGCTTTCTAACAGGGGACGGGGGCACTGAAGCTTTCTTT
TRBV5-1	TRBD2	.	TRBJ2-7	CASSLGITSGSLPEEQYF	TGCGCCAGCAGCTTGGGGATCACTAGCGGGAGTCTCCCGGAAGAGCAGTACTTC
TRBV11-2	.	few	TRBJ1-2	CASSLVTRGDYGYTF	TGTGCCAGCAGCTTAGTTACCAGGGGCGACTATGGCTACACCTTC
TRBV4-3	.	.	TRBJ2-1	CASSQGPGNEQFF	TGCGCCAGCAGCCAAGGCCCCGGCAATGAGCAGTTCTTC
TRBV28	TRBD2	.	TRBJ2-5	CASSLWAGTRKETQYF	TGTGCCAGCAGTTTATGGGCCGGGACTAGGAAAGAGACCCAGTACTTC
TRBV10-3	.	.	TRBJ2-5	CAISPRRSEQETQYF	TGTGCCATATCACCGCGCCGATCGGAGCAAGAGACCCAGTACTTC
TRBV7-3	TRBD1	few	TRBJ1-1	CASSSGTGEVEAFF	TGTGCCAGCAGCTCCGGGACAGGGGAAGTTGAAGCTTTCTTT
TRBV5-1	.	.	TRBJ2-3	CASSPQLTDTQYF	TGCGCCAGCAGTCCGCAACTGACAGATACGCAGTATTTT
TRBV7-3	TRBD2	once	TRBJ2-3	CASSAPSGRNPSTDTQYF	TGTGCCAGCAGCGCGCCTAGCGGGAGAAATCCCAGCACAGATACGCAGTATTTT
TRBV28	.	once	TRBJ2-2	CASWSNTGELFF	TGTGCCAGCTGGTCCAACACCGGGGAGCTGTTTTTT
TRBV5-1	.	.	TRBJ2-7	CASSLEGHYYEQYF	TGCGCCAGCAGCTTGGAAGGACACTACTACGAGCAGTACTTC
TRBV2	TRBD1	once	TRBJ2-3	CASGTASTDTQYF	TGTGCCAGCGGGACAGCAAGCACAGATACGCAGTATTTT
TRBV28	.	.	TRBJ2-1	CASSRTALGSNEQFF	TGTGCCAGCAGCCGGACGGCTCTCGGGTCCAATGAGCAGTTCTTC
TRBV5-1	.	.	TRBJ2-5	CASSQGITLGQETQYF	TGCGCCAGCAGCCAGGGGATAACGTTAGGCCAAGAGACCCAGTACTTC
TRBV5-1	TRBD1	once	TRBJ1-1	CASSLGQGAGAFF	TGCGCCAGCAGCTTGGGACAGGGGGCTGGAGCTTTCTTT
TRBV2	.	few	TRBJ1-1	CASTRRGVQGGTEAFF	TGTGCCAGCACGAGGAGGGGGGTACAGGGAGGCACTGAAGCTTTCTTT
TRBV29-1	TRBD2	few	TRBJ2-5	CSVGPSGSLAETQYF	TGCAGCGTTGGCCCCAGCGGGAGTCTGGCAGAGACCCAGTACTTC
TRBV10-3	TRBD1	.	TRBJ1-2	CAITDRGGGYTF	TGTGCCATCACGGACAGGGGAGGGGGCTACACCTTC
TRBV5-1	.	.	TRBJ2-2	CASREAGELFF	TGCGCCAGCAGGGAGGCCGGGGAGCTGTTTTTT
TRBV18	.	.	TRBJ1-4	CASSHGRDEKLFF	TGTGCCAGCTCACACGGGAGGGACGAAAAACTGTTTTTT
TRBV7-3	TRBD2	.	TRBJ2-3	CASSLNRDYLTDTQYF	TGTGCCAGCAGCTTAAACCGGGACTACCTCACAGATACGCAGTATTTT
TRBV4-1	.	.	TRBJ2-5	CASSQEGGSGTQYF	TGCGCCAGCAGCCAAGAGGGTGGGAGCGGGACCCAGTACTTC
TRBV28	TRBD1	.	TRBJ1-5	CASAAGGEGDQPQHF	TGTGCCAGCGCGGCAGGGGGCGAAGGGGACCAGCCCCAGCATTTT
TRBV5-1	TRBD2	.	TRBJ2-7	CASSMEASGSLAYEQYF	TGCGCCAGCAGCATGGAGGCTAGCGGGAGTCTGGCCTACGAGCAGTACTTC
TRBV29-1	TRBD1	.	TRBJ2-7	CSVEDRDRPTYEQYF	TGCAGCGTTGAAGACCGGGACAGACCGACCTACGAGCAGTACTTC
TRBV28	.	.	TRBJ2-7	CASSRAQSVLPYEQYF	TGTGCCAGCAGTCGGGCCCAGTCGGTCTTGCCCTACGAGCAGTACTTC
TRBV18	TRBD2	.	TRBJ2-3	CASSPRLSSGRGTDTQYF	TGTGCCAGCTCACCACGCTTGTCTAGCGGGAGGGGGACAGATACGCAGTATTTT
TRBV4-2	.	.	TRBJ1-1	CASSQGGARGLYTEAFF	TGTGCCAGCAGCCAAGGAGGGGCTAGGGGACTATACACTGAAGCTTTCTTT
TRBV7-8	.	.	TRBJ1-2	CASSLALGRVFF	TGTGCCAGCAGCTTAGCGTTAGGGAGGGTTTTCTTC
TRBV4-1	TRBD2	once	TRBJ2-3	CASSRGTSGPLDTQYF	TGCGCCAGCAGCCGCGGGACTAGCGGACCCCTCGATACGCAGTATTTT
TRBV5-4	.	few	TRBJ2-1	CASSFRGTEQFF	TGTGCCAGCAGCTTTCGGGGGACTGAGCAGTTCTTC
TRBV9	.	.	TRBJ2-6	CASSVGSGVAGANVLTF	TGTGCCAGCAGCGTAGGGTCGGGGGTAGCTGGGGCCAACGTCCTGACTTTC
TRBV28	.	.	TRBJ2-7	CASSLQGGEQYF	TGTGCCAGCAGTTTACAGGGTGGGGAGCAGTACTTC
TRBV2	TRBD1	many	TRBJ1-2	CASTTRTGANYGYTF	TGTGCCAGCACCACAAGGACAGGGGCTAACTATGGCTACACCTTC
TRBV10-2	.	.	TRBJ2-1	CASSQQKHNEQFF	TGCGCCAGCAGTCAACAAAAACACAATGAGCAGTTCTTC
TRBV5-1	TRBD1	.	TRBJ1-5	CASSLGQGGQPQHF	TGCGCCAGCAGCTTGGGGCAGGGGGGGCAGCCCCAGCATTTT
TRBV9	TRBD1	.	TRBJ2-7	CASSVSGTGGYEQYF	TGTGCCAGCAGCGTTTCCGGGACAGGGGGCTACGAGCAGTACTTC
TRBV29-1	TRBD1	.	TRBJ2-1	CSVVRSQGALGNEQFF	TGCAGCGTGGTTAGGTCTCAGGGGGCCCTCGGGAATGAGCAGTTCTTC
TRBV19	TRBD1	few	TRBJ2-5	CASSEQGPPSETQYF	TGTGCCAGTAGTGAACAGGGGCCCCCCAGTGAGACCCAGTACTTC
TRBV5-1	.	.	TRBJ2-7	CASSLSGYGATRSEQYF	TGCGCCAGCAGCTTGTCAGGTTATGGCGCCACACGATCCGAGCAGTACTTC
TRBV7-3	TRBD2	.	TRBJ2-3	CASSLMGGPTDTQYF	TGTGCCAGCAGCTTAATGGGAGGGCCCACGGATACGCAGTATTTT
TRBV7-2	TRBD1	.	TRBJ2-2	CASSLPGTGGAGELFF	TGTGCCAGCAGCCTCCCCGGGACAGGGGGTGCCGGGGAGCTGTTTTTT
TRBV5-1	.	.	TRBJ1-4	CASSLGDIVEKLFF	TGCGCCAGCAGCTTGGGTGACATCGTTGAAAAACTGTTTTTT
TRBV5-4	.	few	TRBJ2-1	CASSPQGGAEYNEQFF	TGTGCCAGCAGCCCGCAGGGGGGAGCGGAATACAATGAGCAGTTCTTC
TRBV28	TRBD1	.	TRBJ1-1	CASSFAQQGATFF	TGTGCCAGCAGTTTCGCTCAGCAGGGGGCGACTTTCTTT
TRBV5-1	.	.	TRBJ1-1	CASCTGTQNTEAFF	TGCGCCAGCTGCACCGGGACACAGAACACTGAAGCTTTCTTT
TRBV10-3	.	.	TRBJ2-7	CAISSRALKAYEQYF	TGTGCCATCAGTAGCCGGGCCCTAAAAGCCTACGAGCAGTACTTC
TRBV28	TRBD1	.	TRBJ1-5	CASSETGASNQPQHF	TGTGCCAGCAGCGAGACAGGGGCCAGCAATCAGCCCCAGCATTTT
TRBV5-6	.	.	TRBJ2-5	CASSPDSLPETQYF	TGTGCCAGCAGCCCAGACTCGCTCCCAGAGACCCAGTACTTC
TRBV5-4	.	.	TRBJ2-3	CASSTATDTQYF	TGTGCCAGCAGCACAGCCACAGATACGCAGTATTTT
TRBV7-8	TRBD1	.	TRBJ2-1	CASSLLGGRGEQFF	TGTGCCAGCAGCTTGTTAGGGGGCAGGGGTGAGCAGTTCTTC